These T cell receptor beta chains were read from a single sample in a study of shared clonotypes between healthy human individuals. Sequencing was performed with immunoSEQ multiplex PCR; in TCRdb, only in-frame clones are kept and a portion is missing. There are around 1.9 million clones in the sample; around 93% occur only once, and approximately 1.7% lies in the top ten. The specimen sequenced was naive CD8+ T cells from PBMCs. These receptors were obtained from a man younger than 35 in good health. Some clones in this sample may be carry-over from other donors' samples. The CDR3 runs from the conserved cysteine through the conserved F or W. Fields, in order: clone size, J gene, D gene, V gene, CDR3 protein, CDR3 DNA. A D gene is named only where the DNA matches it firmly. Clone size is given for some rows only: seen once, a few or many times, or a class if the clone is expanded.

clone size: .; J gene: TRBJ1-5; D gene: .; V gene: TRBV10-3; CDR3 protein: CAISDDKTDRRNQPQHF; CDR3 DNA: TGTGCCATCAGTGACGATAAGACTGATAGGCGCAATCAGCCCCAGCATTTT
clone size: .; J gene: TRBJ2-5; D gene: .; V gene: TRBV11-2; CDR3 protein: CASSLGPYQETQYF; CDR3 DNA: TGTGCCAGCAGCTTAGGTCCCTACCAAGAGACCCAGTACTTC
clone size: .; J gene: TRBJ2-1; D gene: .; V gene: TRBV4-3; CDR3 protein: CASSQGSAPGHEQFF; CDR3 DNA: TGCGCCAGCAGCCAAGGGTCCGCCCCGGGACATGAGCAGTTCTTC
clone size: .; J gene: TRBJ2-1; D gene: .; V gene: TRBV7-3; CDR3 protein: CASEGDHNEQFF; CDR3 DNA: TGTGCCAGTGAGGGAGACCACAATGAGCAGTTCTTC
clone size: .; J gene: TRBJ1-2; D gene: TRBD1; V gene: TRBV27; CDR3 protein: CASSLQGAWGYTF; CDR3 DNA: TGTGCCAGCAGTTTACAGGGGGCTTGGGGCTACACCTTC
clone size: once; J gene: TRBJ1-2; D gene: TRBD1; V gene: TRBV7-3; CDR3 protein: CASSLRVGQVDNGYTF; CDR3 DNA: TGTGCCAGCAGCTTAAGGGTGGGACAGGTGGATAATGGCTACACCTTC
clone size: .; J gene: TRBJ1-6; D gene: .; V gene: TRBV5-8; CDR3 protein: CASSLKWTGNSPLHF; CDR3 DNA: TGTGCCAGCAGCTTGAAGTGGACGGGAAATTCACCCCTCCACTTT
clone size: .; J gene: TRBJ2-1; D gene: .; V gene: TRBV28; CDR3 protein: CASRGRDTSYNEQFF; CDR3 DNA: TGTGCCAGCAGGGGGAGGGACACCTCCTACAATGAGCAGTTCTTC
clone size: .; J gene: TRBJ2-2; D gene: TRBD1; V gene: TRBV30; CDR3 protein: CAWSVPDRETGELFF; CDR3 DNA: TGTGCCTGGAGTGTCCCCGACAGGGAGACCGGGGAGCTGTTTTTT
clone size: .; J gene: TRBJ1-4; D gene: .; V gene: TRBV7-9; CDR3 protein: CASSFLRTNEKLFF; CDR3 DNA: TGTGCCAGCAGCTTTTTGAGGACTAATGAAAAACTGTTTTTT
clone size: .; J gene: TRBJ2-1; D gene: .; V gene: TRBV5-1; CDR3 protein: CASSLWVGGTYNEQFF; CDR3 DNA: TGCGCCAGCAGCTTGTGGGTGGGAGGCACCTACAATGAGCAGTTCTTC
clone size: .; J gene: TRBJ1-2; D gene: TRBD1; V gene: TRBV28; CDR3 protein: CASSLAGDSGGYTF; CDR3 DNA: TGTGCCAGCAGTTTAGCCGGGGACAGCGGGGGCTACACCTTC
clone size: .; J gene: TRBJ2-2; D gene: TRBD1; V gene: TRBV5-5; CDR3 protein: CASSRDRGNTGELFF; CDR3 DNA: TGTGCCAGCAGCCGAGACAGGGGGAACACCGGGGAGCTGTTTTTT
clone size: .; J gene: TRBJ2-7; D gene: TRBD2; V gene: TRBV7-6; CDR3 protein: CASSLIASGNYEQYF; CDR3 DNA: TGTGCCAGCAGCTTAATTGCTAGCGGTAACTACGAGCAGTACTTC
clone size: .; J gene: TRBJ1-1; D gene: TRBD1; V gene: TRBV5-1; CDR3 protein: CASSYYRGVNTEAFF; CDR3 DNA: TGCGCCAGCAGCTATTACAGGGGGGTGAACACTGAAGCTTTCTTT
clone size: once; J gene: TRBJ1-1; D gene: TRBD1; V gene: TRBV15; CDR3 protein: CATTPGTGDEMNTEAFF; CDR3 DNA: TGTGCCACCACACCCGGGACAGGGGATGAAATGAACACTGAAGCTTTCTTT
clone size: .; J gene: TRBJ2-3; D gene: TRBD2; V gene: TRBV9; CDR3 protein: CASSASGRESDTQYF; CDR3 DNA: TGTGCCAGCAGCGCATCGGGGCGGGAGTCAGATACGCAGTATTTT
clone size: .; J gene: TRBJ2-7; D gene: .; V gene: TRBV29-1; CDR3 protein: CSVAPGQVSYEQYF; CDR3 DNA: TGCAGCGTTGCACCAGGGCAGGTCTCCTACGAGCAGTACTTC
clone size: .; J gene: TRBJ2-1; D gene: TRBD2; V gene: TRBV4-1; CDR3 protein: CASSLLPLRGGRAGRYNEQFF; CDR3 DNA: TGCGCCAGCAGCCTCCTCCCCCTTCGAGGCGGGAGGGCCGGCCGCTACAATGAGCAGTTCTTC
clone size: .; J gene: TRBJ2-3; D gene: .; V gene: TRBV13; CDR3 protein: CASSLWGSTDTQYF; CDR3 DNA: TGTGCCAGCAGCTTATGGGGGAGCACAGATACGCAGTATTTT
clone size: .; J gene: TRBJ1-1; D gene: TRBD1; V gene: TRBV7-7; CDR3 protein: CASSKDRGGEAFF; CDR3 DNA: TGTGCCAGCAGCAAAGACAGGGGAGGGGAAGCTTTCTTT
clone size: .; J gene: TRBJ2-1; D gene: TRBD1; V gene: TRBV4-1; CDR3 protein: CASSPTGGKYNEQFF; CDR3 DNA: TGCGCCAGCAGCCCTACAGGGGGCAAGTACAATGAGCAGTTCTTC
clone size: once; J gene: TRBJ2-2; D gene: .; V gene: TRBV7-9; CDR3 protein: CASSLTQRPGELFF; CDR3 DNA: TGTGCCAGCAGCTTGACTCAAAGGCCCGGGGAGCTGTTTTTT
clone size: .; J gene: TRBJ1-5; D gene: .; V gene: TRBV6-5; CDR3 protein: CASRPEPYSNQPQHF; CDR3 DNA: TGTGCCAGCAGACCAGAGCCATATAGCAATCAGCCCCAGCATTTT
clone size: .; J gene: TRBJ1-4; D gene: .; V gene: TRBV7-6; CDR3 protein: CASSTPGRITNEKLFF; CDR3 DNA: TGTGCCAGCAGCACCCCGGGACGGATAACTAATGAAAAACTGTTTTTT
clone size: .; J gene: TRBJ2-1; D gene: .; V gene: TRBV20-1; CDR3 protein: CSARGRNEQFF; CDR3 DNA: TGCAGTGCTAGAGGGAGAAATGAGCAGTTCTTC
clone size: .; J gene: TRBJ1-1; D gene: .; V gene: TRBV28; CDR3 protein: CASSLSLITEAFF; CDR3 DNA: TGTGCCAGCAGTTTATCCCTTATCACTGAAGCTTTCTTT
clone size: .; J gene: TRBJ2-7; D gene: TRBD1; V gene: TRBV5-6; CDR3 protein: CASSSYGTGVLEQYF; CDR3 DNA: TGTGCCAGCAGCTCCTACGGGACAGGGGTTCTCGAGCAGTACTTC
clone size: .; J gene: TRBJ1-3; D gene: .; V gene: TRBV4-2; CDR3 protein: CASSQDPRGAYGNTIYF; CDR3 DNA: TGTGCCAGCAGCCAAGATCCGAGGGGCGCCTACGGAAACACCATATATTTT
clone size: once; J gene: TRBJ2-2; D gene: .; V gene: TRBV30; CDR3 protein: CAWKGVGQVRRGSTGELFF; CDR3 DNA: TGTGCCTGGAAAGGGGTCGGACAAGTTCGTCGGGGGAGCACCGGGGAGCTGTTTTTT
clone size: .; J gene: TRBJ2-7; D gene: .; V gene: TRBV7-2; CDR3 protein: CASSLGPSYEQYF; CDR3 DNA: TGTGCCAGCAGCCTGGGCCCCTCCTACGAGCAGTACTTC
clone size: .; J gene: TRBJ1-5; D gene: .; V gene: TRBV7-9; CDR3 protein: CASSSDRNQPQHF; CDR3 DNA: TGTGCCAGCAGCTCTGACAGAAATCAGCCCCAGCATTTT
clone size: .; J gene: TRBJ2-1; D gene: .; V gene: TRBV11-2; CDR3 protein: CASRPFSYNEQFF; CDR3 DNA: TGTGCCAGCAGGCCCTTTAGCTACAATGAGCAGTTCTTC
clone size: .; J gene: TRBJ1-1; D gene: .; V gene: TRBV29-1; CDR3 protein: CSVLETGATEAFF; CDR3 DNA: TGCAGCGTCCTAGAGACAGGCGCCACTGAAGCTTTCTTT
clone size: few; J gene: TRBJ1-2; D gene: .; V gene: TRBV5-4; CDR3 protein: CASSPGTSETF; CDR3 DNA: TGTGCCAGCAGCCCGGGGACATCTGAAACCTTC
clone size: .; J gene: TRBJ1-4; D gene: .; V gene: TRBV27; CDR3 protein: CASSPEGGLNEKLFF; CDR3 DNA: TGTGCCAGCAGCCCAGAGGGGGGTTTAAATGAAAAACTGTTTTTT
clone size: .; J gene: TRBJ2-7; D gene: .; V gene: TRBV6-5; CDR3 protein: CASSYFPGTGVYEQYF; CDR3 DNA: TGTGCCAGCAGTTACTTTCCCGGGACGGGAGTCTACGAGCAGTACTTC
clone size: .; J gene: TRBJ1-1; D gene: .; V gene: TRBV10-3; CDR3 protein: CAIRRAGETMWNTEAFF; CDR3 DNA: TGTGCCATCAGGAGGGCAGGCGAGACGATGTGGAACACTGAAGCTTTCTTT
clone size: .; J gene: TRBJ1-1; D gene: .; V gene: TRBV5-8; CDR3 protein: CASSLISGGLWDTEAFF; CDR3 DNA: TGTGCCAGCAGCTTGATCTCCGGGGGGCTGTGGGACACTGAAGCTTTCTTT
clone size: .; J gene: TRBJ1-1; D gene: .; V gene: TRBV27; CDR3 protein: CASSLYLEMNTEAFF; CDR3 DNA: TGTGCCAGCAGTTTATATCTGGAGATGAACACTGAAGCTTTCTTT
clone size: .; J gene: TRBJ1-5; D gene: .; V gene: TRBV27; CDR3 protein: CASGTGYSNQPQHF; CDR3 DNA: TGTGCCAGCGGAACAGGATATAGCAATCAGCCCCAGCATTTT
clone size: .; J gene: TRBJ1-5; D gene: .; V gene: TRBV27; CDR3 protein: CASSLLGGSGNQPQHF; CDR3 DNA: TGTGCCAGCAGTTTATTGGGAGGGAGTGGCAATCAGCCCCAGCATTTT
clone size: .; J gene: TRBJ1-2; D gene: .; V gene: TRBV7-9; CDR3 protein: CASSSGGPANYGYTF; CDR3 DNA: TGTGCCAGCAGCTCCGGGGGGCCAGCTAACTATGGCTACACCTTC
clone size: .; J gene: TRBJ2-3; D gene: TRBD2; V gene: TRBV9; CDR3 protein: CASSVEGGMDTQYF; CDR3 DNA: TGTGCCAGCAGCGTCGAGGGAGGGATGGATACGCAGTATTTT
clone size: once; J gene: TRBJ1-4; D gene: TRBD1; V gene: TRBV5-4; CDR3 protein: CASSPGGLGEKLFF; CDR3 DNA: TGTGCCAGCAGCCCAGGGGGCCTCGGGGAAAAACTGTTTTTT
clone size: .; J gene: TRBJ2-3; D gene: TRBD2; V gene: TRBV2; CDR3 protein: CASSGLAGYVSDTQYF; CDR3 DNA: TGTGCCAGCAGCGGGTTAGCGGGATATGTCTCAGATACGCAGTATTTT
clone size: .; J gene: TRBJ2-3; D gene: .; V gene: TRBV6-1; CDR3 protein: CASSEEHRPTDTQYF; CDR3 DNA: TGTGCCAGCAGTGAAGAGCACCGGCCGACGGATACGCAGTATTTT
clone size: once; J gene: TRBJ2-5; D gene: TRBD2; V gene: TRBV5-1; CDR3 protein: CASTSILAGGSQETQYF; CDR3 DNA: TGCGCCAGCACTTCGATACTAGCGGGAGGGTCCCAAGAGACCCAGTACTTC
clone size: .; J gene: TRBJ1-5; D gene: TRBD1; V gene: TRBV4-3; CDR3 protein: CASSQEPGGVNQPQHF; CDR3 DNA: TGCGCCAGCAGCCAAGAACCAGGGGGCGTCAATCAGCCCCAGCATTTT
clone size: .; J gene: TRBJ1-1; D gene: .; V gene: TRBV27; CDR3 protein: CASSTGFYTEAFF; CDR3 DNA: TGTGCCAGCAGTACAGGGTTTTACACTGAAGCTTTCTTT
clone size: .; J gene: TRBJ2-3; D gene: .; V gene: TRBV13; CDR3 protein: CASSPGTGGTDTQYF; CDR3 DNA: TGTGCCAGCAGCCCAGGCACCGGGGGCACAGATACGCAGTATTTT
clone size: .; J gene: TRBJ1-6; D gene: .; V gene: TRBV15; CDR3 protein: CATSRDYLRGPSSYNSPLHF; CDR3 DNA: TGTGCCACCAGCAGAGATTATTTAAGAGGGCCGAGCTCCTATAATTCACCCCTCCACTTT